Below, one T cell receptor (beta chain) is given with its context. Germline trimming cut 7 bases from V and 7 bases from J; bases unmatched to any gene: 7. This CDR3 has 15 residues. Germline lookup yields CDR1 SNHLY and CDR2 FYNNEI. This sample is drawn from a study of blood T cell repertoires in COVID-19. In the authors' methods: Estimation of nucleated cell counts relied on the amplification of reference gene primers. Here immunoSEQ multiplex PCR was the method, and the copy in TCRdb shows in-frame clones only, minus some. D and trimming come from the DNA, and the V and J calls and clone size come from that table. The sample lists under 200,000 clones; about 76% were seen once.

The sequencing input was peripheral blood. The receptor comes from a middle-aged woman with COVID-19, enrolled during active disease. The V gene is TRBV2, the J gene TRBJ1-6; 10 bases line up with TRBD1. CDR3 sequence reads: CASNPRDRGNSPLHF. Here the CDR3 DNA reads TGTGCCAGCAACCCAAGGGACAGGGGAAATTCACCCCTCCACTTT.